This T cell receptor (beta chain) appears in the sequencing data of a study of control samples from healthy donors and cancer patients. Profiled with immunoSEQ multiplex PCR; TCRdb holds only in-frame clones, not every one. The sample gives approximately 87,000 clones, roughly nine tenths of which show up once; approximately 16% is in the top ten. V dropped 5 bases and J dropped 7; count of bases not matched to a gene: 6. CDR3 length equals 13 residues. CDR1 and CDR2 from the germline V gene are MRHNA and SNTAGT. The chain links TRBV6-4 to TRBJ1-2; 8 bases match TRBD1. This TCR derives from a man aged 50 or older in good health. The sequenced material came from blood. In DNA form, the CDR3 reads TGTGCCAGCAGTCGGACAGGGTCGTTTGGCTACACCTTC. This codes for CASSRTGSFGYTF.